This TCR beta chain comes out of a study of blood T cell repertoires in COVID-19. Background on the study: The United States, Italy and Spain provided the acute and convalescent COVID-19 samples. PBMCs, B-cell-depleted T cells, or T cells provided the cDNA or gDNA that made up the material.

In the original analysis: Reference gene primer amplification gave estimated nucleated cell counts. Method: immunoSEQ multiplex PCR; TCRdb's copy keeps in-frame clones and lacks some. That table is the source of V, J and clone size, and D and trimming were worked out from the DNA. The profile shows some 220,000 clones, about 78% of them singletons. Specimen: peripheral blood. This TCR derives from a woman aged 70-85 years with acute or convalescent COVID-19.

This chain's CDR3 is CASSFGSGGDTQYF. CDR3 in DNA: TGTGCCAGCAGTTTTGGATCCGGGGGAGATACGCAGTATTTT. The rearrangement uses TRBV27 and TRBJ2-3; tentatively, D is TRBD2 (6 bases). The CDR3 totals 14 residues. With 3 bases removed from V and 5 bases from J, the gap between germline ends came to 12 bases. The germline gives CDR1 MNHEY, CDR2 SMNVEV (reference sequence).